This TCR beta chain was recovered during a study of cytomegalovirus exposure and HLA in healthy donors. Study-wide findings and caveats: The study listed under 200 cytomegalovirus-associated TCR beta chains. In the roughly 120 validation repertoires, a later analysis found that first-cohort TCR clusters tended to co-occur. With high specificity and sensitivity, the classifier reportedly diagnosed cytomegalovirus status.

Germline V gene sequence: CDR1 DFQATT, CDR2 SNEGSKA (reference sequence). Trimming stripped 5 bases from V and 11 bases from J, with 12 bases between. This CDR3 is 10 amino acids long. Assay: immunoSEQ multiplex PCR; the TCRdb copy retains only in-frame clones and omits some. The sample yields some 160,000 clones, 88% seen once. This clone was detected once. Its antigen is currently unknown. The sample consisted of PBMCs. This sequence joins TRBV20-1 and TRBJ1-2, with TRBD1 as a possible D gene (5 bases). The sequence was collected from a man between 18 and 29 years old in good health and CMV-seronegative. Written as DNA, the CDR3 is TGCAGTGCTTCGTTGGCAGGGTACACCTTC. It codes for CSASLAGYTF.